The T cell receptor (beta chain) under discussion was sequenced for a study of blood T cell repertoires in COVID-19. About the research overall: From T cells, B-cell-depleted T cells, or PBMCs came the material, which was cDNA or gDNA.

The CDR3 spans 14 residues. The V gene's germline CDR1 is SGHNT and CDR2 YYREEE (reference sequence). Deletions cut 4 bases from V and 0 bases from J, with 8 bases between. In the original processing: The authors estimated nucleated cell counts from reference gene primer amplification. TCRdb keeps only in-frame clones here, not all; method: immunoSEQ multiplex PCR. V, J and clone size are taken as reported in that table, and D and trimming were inferred from the DNA itself. Found here are about 78,000 clones, over 75% of them singletons; the top ten hold about 10%. Specimen: peripheral blood. This chain joins TRBV5-4 and TRBJ1-3; D uncertain. The TCR originated in a human donor in a cohort sampled during active COVID-19. CDR3: CASSNTRSGNTIYF. The CDR3 bases are TGTGCCAGCAGCAATACTCGCTCTGGAAACACCATATATTTT.